One sample yielded the 27 T cell receptor beta chains listed below, sequenced in a study of shared clonotypes between healthy human individuals. TCRdb's copy holds only in-frame clones and misses some; the assay was immunoSEQ multiplex PCR. The repertoire has millions of clones, 85% to 95% of them found once; the top ten carry around 1.7%. Naive CD8 cells lacked CD45RO, underwent positive selection for CCR7 and left out terminally differentiated effector memory CD45RA+ cells. The specimen was naive CD8+ T cells from PBMCs. The receptors derive from a man aged 18 to 29 in good health. Some clones in this sample may be carry-over from other donors' samples.

The chain links TRBV2 to TRBJ1-1; a possible D gene is TRBD1 (5 bases). The V end lost 3 bases, the J end lost 9 bases, and 11 bases lay between the germline ends. Germline CDR1 SNHLY, CDR2 FYNNEI. The CDR3 is made up of 12 amino acids. CDR3: CASSDGRGKAFF. Here the CDR3 DNA reads TGTGCCAGCAGTGATGGAAGGGGAAAAGCTTTCTTT.

The chain recombines TRBV19 with TRBJ2-7; 9 nucleotides line up with TRBD2. The CDR3 runs 15 residues. Germline lookup yields CDR1 LNHDA and CDR2 SQIVND (reference sequence). V gave up 3 bases and J gave up 3 bases; unmatched junction bases: 6. Written as DNA, the CDR3 is TGTGCCAGTAGTATGGGGACTAGCACCTTCTACGAGCAGTACTTC. Translating gives CASSMGTSTFYEQYF.

CDR3 sequence reads: CASSSQSDEQFF. CDR3 nucleotides: TGTGCCAGCAGCTCCCAGTCAGATGAGCAGTTCTTC. V is TRBV13 and J is TRBJ2-1; D unresolved. Per germline, CDR1 PRHDT and CDR2 FYEKMQ (reference sequence). This CDR3 spans 12 amino acids. V lost 4 bases and J lost 8, with 9 bases in between.

This clone was seen at least ten times. V is TRBV9 and J is TRBJ2-4; D may match TRBD1 or TRBD2 (6 bases each). Trimming shortened V by 0 bases and J by 0 bases, and 10 bases separated the two germline ends. The germline CDR1 and CDR2 sequences are SGDLS and YYNGEE. The CDR3 is 16 amino acids. CDR3 sequence (DNA): TGTGCCAGCAGCGTAGAACCGGGGGCAGCCAAAAACATTCAGTACTTC. Protein sequence: CASSVEPGAAKNIQYF. Variable domain in full (rest from reference TRBV9 and TRBJ2-4): DSGVTQTPKHLITATGQRVTLRCSPRSGDLSVYWYQQSLDQGLQFLIQYYNGEERAKGNILERFSAQQFPDLHSELNLSSLELGDSALYFCASSVEPGAAKNIQYFGAGTRLSVL.

V usage is TRBV28 and J usage is TRBJ2-3; D remains unclear. CDR3 length equals 11 residues. Deletions cut 2 bases from V and 5 bases from J, with 2 bases between. Germline values: CDR1 MDHEN, CDR2 SYDVKM. The CDR3 loop is CASSLVDTQYF. CDR3 bases: TGTGCCAGCAGTTTAGTAGATACGCAGTATTTT.

The J gene is TRBJ2-2, the V gene TRBV7-9, with a possible D match to TRBD2 (6 bases). Looked up from germline, CDR1 is SEHNR and CDR2 is FQNEAQ (reference sequence). V was trimmed by 5 bases and J by 3 bases, leaving 13 bases between them. The CDR3 is 15 amino acids. The CDR3, as DNA: TGTGCCAGCAGCCCCTCGTCGGGAGACACCGGGGAGCTGTTTTTT. Translation gives CASSPSSGDTGELFF.

This chain links TRBV11-2 with TRBJ2-7, with TRBD2 matching 8 bases. This CDR3 is 15 amino acids long. Germline CDR1 reads SGHAT; CDR2 reads FQNNGV. Trimming cost V 4 bases and J 5 bases; bases outside gene matches: 10. CDR3 bases: TGTGCCAGCAGCTCAGGACTAGCTGGGGCCCACGAGCAGTACTTC. Protein sequence: CASSSGLAGAHEQYF.

This clone turned up a few times. The gene calls are TRBV29-1 and TRBJ1-1; no reliable D call. Germline loops: CDR1 SQVTM, CDR2 ANQGSEA. CDR3 length: 10 residues. V dropped 4 bases and J dropped 8 bases, with 8 bases sitting between them. This CDR3 reads CSVVLLEAFF. In DNA form, the CDR3 reads TGCAGCGTTGTACTGTTGGAAGCTTTCTTT.

The genes are TRBV10-3 and TRBJ1-1, with D tentatively TRBD1 (5 bases). The germline V gene encodes CDR1 ENHRY and CDR2 SYGVKD. The CDR3 totals 14 residues. Between the trimmed V and J ends, which lost 4 bases and 0 bases, there was a span of 9 bases. The CDR3 DNA follows: TGTGCCATCAGTGTGGGGCAGATGAACACTGAAGCTTTCTTT. As protein: CAISVGQMNTEAFF.

The chain's CDR3 is CASSKDRGRGKDYGYTF. The CDR3, as DNA: TGTGCCAGCAGTAAGGACAGGGGGCGCGGTAAGGACTATGGCTACACCTTC. The V and J genes are TRBV2 and TRBJ1-2; 11 bases are shared with TRBD1. Germline V gene data show CDR1 as SNHLY and CDR2 as FYNNEI. V was pared by 5 bases and J by 3 bases, with 11 bases of the junction left unmatched. The CDR3 is made up of 17 amino acids. The variable domain in full, completed from reference TRBV2 and TRBJ1-2, reads EPEVTQTPSHQVTQMGQEVILRCVPISNHLYFYWYRQILGQKVEFLVSFYNNEISEKSEIFDDQFSVERPDGSNFTLKIRSTKLEDSAMYFCASSKDRGRGKDYGYTFGSGTRLTVV.

This clone was detected once. This rearrangement joins TRBV5-3 to TRBJ2-3; either TRBD1 or TRBD2 may fit D (5 bases each). TRBV5-3 belongs to the ORF category, with a function that is uncertain. Trimming left V 4 bases short and J 0 bases short, with 15 bases between. The CDR3 length is 16 residues. The CDR3 region is CARSAKGPTSTDTQYF. In DNA, the CDR3 is TGTGCCAGAAGCGCCAAGGGACCGACTAGCACAGATACGCAGTATTTT.

The chain uses TRBV6-5 and TRBJ2-3, with D possibly matching TRBD2 (6 bases). CDR3 size: 16 residues. Germline CDR1 and CDR2: MNHEY and SVGAGI. The V end was cut by 2 bases, the J end by 2 bases, with 14 bases between. The CDR3 region has the DNA TGTGCCAGCAGTTACGGTGGGAGGCCCAACACAGATACGCAGTATTTT. Protein sequence: CASSYGGRPNTDTQYF.

In this sample, this clone turned up once. This chain uses TRBV19 with TRBJ1-2; D is uncertain. Trimming shortened V by 7 bases and J by 4 bases, and 16 bases separated the two germline ends. CDR1 LNHDA and CDR2 SQIVND come from the germline V gene (reference sequence). The CDR3 contains 14 residues. The CDR3 region has the DNA TGTGCCAGTACCACATCTGGCACAGTCTATGGCTACACCTTC. Translated: CASTTSGTVYGYTF.

The chain is built from TRBV28 and TRBJ1-4, with unresolved D. The germline V and J ends were trimmed by 6 bases and 4 bases, with 6 bases remaining between them. Germline V gene lookup returns CDR1 MDHEN and CDR2 SYDVKM. The CDR3 is 12 amino acids. The CDR3: CASSPLNEKLFF. DNA of the CDR3: TGTGCCAGCAGCCCCCTTAATGAAAAACTGTTTTTT.

The V and J genes are TRBV11-2 and TRBJ2-7; 7 nucleotides line up with TRBD1. Per germline, CDR1 SGHAT and CDR2 FQNNGV. This CDR3 contains 13 residues. V lost 5 bases, J lost 6 bases, and 7 bases stayed unmatched. DNA of the CDR3: TGTGCCAGCAGCCCGAACCCAGGGGGCGAGCAGTACTTC. Encoded protein: CASSPNPGGEQYF.

A remark on this clone: This sample also contains other DNA sequences that code for the same CDR3. The chain employs TRBV27 and TRBJ2-7; D possibly corresponds to TRBD1 (5 bases). V was clipped by 6 bases and J by 3 bases, with 12 bases between them. This CDR3 has 13 amino acids. Germline-derived CDR1 and CDR2 are MNHEY and SMNVEV (reference sequence). CDR3 in DNA: TGTGCCAGCAGCCCAGACAGATACTACGAGCAGTACTTC. Translation: CASSPDRYYEQYF.

On this clone itself: At the DNA level, this CDR3 is encoded by other sequences in the same sample as well. This sequence joins TRBV28 and TRBJ2-7, with D tentatively TRBD1 or TRBD2 (5 bases each). The ends were cut back, 5 bases at V and 1 base at J, with 15 bases in the middle. The CDR3 is made up of 15 amino acids. Per the germline V gene, CDR1 is MDHEN and CDR2 is SYDVKM. The CDR3 here is CASSPQGTGSYEQYF. For the CDR3, the DNA is TGTGCCAGCAGTCCCCAAGGGACGGGTTCCTACGAGCAGTACTTC.

Comment on this clone: In the same sample, other DNA sequences code for this CDR3. CDR3 sequence: CASSFGGSYEQYF. CDR3 bases: TGTGCCAGCAGTTTTGGGGGATCCTACGAGCAGTACTTC. This chain links TRBV6-6 with TRBJ2-7, with D perhaps matching TRBD1 or TRBD2 (5 bases each). With 4 bases removed from V and 1 base from J, the gap between germline ends came to 8 bases. The CDR3 is 13 amino acids. CDR1 and CDR2 (germline): MNHNY, SVGAGI (reference sequence).

Comments on this clone: The sample carries other DNA sequences with the same CDR3. In DNA, the CDR3 is TGTGCCAGCAGTTTGAGTAGCAATCAGCCCCAGCATTTT. Its protein product is CASSLSSNQPQHF. This chain joins TRBV28 and TRBJ1-5; D unclear. This CDR3 contains 13 residues. Germline V CDR1 and CDR2: MDHEN, SYDVKM. The ends were cut back, 3 bases at V and 0 bases at J, with 3 bases in the middle.

The chain recombines TRBV11-2 with TRBJ2-7; TRBD1 or TRBD2 may be the D gene (6 bases each). V was clipped by 7 bases and J by 3 bases, with 13 bases between them. This CDR3 is 13 amino acids long. Germline-derived CDR1 and CDR2 are SGHAT and FQNNGV. DNA for the CDR3: TGTGCCAGCACCTTCGGGGGCAACTACGAGCAGTACTTC. Translating gives CASTFGGNYEQYF. Full variable domain (rest looked up from reference TRBV11-2 and TRBJ2-7): EAGVAQSPRYKIIEKRQSVAFWCNPISGHATLYWYQQILGQGPKLLIQFQNNGVVDDSQLPKDRFSAERLKGVDSTLKIQPAKLEDSAVYLCASTFGGNYEQYFGPGTRLTVT.

The genes are TRBV27 and TRBJ2-6; TRBD1 aligns across 9 bases. The CDR3 has 19 residues. The germline V gene encodes CDR1 MNHEY and CDR2 SMNVEV (reference sequence). After removal of 5 bases from V and 2 bases from J, the junction contained 13 bases not matched to a gene. The CDR3 sequence: CASSHLPGQGSTGANVLTF. CDR3 sequence (DNA): TGTGCCAGCAGTCATCTCCCGGGACAGGGCTCGACTGGGGCCAACGTCCTGACTTTC.

This chain uses TRBV5-4 with TRBJ2-7, with 8 bases lining up with TRBD2. CDR1 SGHNT and CDR2 YYREEE come from the germline V gene (reference sequence). The CDR3 has 17 amino acids. V shed 0 bases and J 0 bases; nucleotides not matched to a gene: 8. Here the CDR3 reads CASSLAQGGRSSYEQYF. CDR3 bases: TGTGCCAGCAGCTTGGCGCAGGGCGGGAGGTCCTCCTACGAGCAGTACTTC.

The V call is TRBV11-2, the J call TRBJ2-7; D is unresolved. The CDR3 totals 15 residues. CDR1 SGHAT and CDR2 FQNNGV come from the germline V gene. V was pared by 5 bases and J by 3 bases, with 17 bases between. In nucleotides, the CDR3 is TGTGCCAGCAGCACTTACGACGTCCCGTACTACGAGCAGTACTTC. Translating it yields CASSTYDVPYYEQYF.

This chain joins TRBV2 and TRBJ1-2; tentative D call: TRBD1 (6 bases). CDR1 and CDR2 (germline): SNHLY, FYNNEI. The CDR3 runs 11 residues. V shed 6 bases and J shed 6 bases, with 8 bases lying between them. The CDR3, as DNA: TGTGCCAGCAGACAGGGCCATGGCTACACCTTC. The encoded protein is CASRQGHGYTF.

The V and J genes are TRBV14 and TRBJ2-1; TRBD2 matches 8 bases. Trimming removed 6 bases from V and 8 bases from J; junction bases left unmatched: 12. The germline gives CDR1 SGHDN, CDR2 FVKESK. CDR3 length: 15 residues. DNA for the CDR3: TGTGCCAGCAGACCCACTAGCGGCCCCTCGTATGAGCAGTTCTTC. Residues: CASRPTSGPSYEQFF.

The chain couples TRBV2 to TRBJ2-5, with TRBD2 as a possible D gene (6 bases). The V gene's germline CDR1 is SNHLY and CDR2 FYNNEI. The CDR3 covers 14 residues. V lost 6 bases, J lost 1 base, and 12 bases lay in between. The CDR3 DNA follows: TGTGCCAGCAGGGGCCGGGACTTCCAAGAGACCCAGTACTTC. Amino acids: CASRGRDFQETQYF.

The V gene is TRBV10-2, the J gene TRBJ2-5; D is ambiguous. CDR1 is WSHSY and CDR2 is SAAADI in the germline V gene. V was trimmed by 2 bases and J by 14 bases, leaving 12 bases between them. The CDR3 is 11 amino acids. The CDR3 loop is CASSEGPKVYF. Here the CDR3 DNA reads TGCGCCAGCAGTGAGGGCCCCAAGGTCTACTTC.